The 9 T cell receptor beta chains listed next were all sequenced from one sample in a study of cytomegalovirus exposure and HLA in healthy donors. This table comes from immunoSEQ multiplex PCR, and its TCRdb copy is limited to in-frame clones, with some not included. Of about 160,000 clones listed, approximately 87% are singletons. Material for sequencing was PBMCs. The receptor set was obtained from a woman aged 25 to 39 in good health and CMV-seronegative.

The rearrangement joins TRBV4-3 to TRBJ2-7; the D gene is possibly TRBD2 (5 bases). Germline V lookup: CDR1 LGHNA, CDR2 YSLEER. Trimming removed 0 bases at V and 3 bases at J, with 12 bases between. This CDR3 contains 15 residues. This CDR3 is CASSQEYGLGYEQYF. The CDR3 DNA sequence: TGCGCCAGCAGCCAAGAGTATGGACTCGGCTACGAGCAGTACTTC.

The chain has TRBV5-6 and TRBJ1-2, with no clear D. V was shortened by 2 bases and J by 4 bases, with 9 bases between the two germline ends. The germline CDR1 and CDR2 sequences are SGHDT and YYEEEE. The CDR3 is 13 amino acids. CDR3 DNA: TGTGCCAGCAGCTTTGAGCGGATCTATGGCTACACCTTC. The encoded protein is CASSFERIYGYTF.

The V call is TRBV28, the J call TRBJ2-3, with 8 bases that match TRBD1. The CDR3 totals 14 residues. After removal of 3 bases from V and 7 bases from J, the junction contained 6 bases not matched to a gene. In germline, CDR1 is MDHEN, CDR2 SYDVKM. The CDR3 DNA reads as TGTGCCAGCAGTTTTCCCAGGGGGCCGTATACGCAGTATTTT. The encoded protein is CASSFPRGPYTQYF.

This clone was recorded only once. The chain carries TRBV11-3 and TRBJ2-3, with D possibly TRBD2 on 6 matching bases. The CDR3 spans 15 residues. CDR1 is SGHNT and CDR2 is YENEEA in the germline V gene. V was cut by 5 bases and J by 2 bases, with 14 bases left in between. This chain's CDR3 is CASSPGLATTDTQYF. The CDR3 bases are TGTGCCAGCAGCCCGGGACTCGCGACCACAGATACGCAGTATTTT.

The chain has TRBV27 and TRBJ1-5; tentative D call: TRBD1 (6 bases). This CDR3 contains 15 residues. CDR1 MNHEY and CDR2 SMNVEV come from the germline V gene (reference sequence). V was pared by 6 bases and J by 4 bases, with 16 bases between. CDR3 coding DNA: TGTGCCAGCAGCCCTTCCCGGGACACGAATCAGCCCCAGCATTTT. Encoded protein: CASSPSRDTNQPQHF.

The sample holds one count of this clone. V usage is TRBV4-1 and J usage is TRBJ1-1, with D hard to call. Germline V CDR1 and CDR2: MGHRA, YSYEKL. The CDR3 extends over 13 amino acids. V was shortened by 0 bases and J by 8 bases, with 10 bases between the two germline ends. DNA for the CDR3: TGCGCCAGCAGCCAAGATCGGGGTTCGGAAGCTTTCTTT. This translates into CASSQDRGSEAFF.

DNA of the CDR3: TGCGCCAGCAGCCCCGAATTTGGACCTTCCTATGGCTACACCTTC. Its translation is CASSPEFGPSYGYTF. This sequence joins TRBV4-3 and TRBJ1-2; D unresolved. Germline CDR1 and CDR2: LGHNA and YSLEER. The CDR3 has 15 residues. Trimming took 4 bases from V and 4 from J, leaving 16 bases between them.

The CDR3 is CAISEPTGGADGYTF. Here the CDR3 DNA reads TGTGCCATCAGTGAGCCGACAGGGGGCGCCGATGGCTACACCTTC. This chain joins TRBV10-3 and TRBJ1-2; 10 bases align to TRBD1. The J segment lost 6 bases and the V segment lost 2 bases, leaving 6 bases of the junction unmatched. The CDR3 runs 15 residues. Per the germline V gene, CDR1 is ENHRY and CDR2 is SYGVKD.

The chain couples TRBV4-3 to TRBJ1-4; D uncertain. Germline values: CDR1 LGHNA, CDR2 YSLEER. This CDR3 has 15 amino acids. Trimming removed 0 bases at V and 4 bases at J, with 9 bases between. DNA of the CDR3: TGCGCCAGCAGCCAAGATTTTCAGGATAATGAAAAACTGTTTTTT. It is translated as CASSQDFQDNEKLFF.